A single sample is the source of the 23 T cell receptor beta chains below, sequenced in a study of pediatric ulcerative colitis. Clones were read by immunoSEQ multiplex PCR, and TCRdb kept only the in-frame ones, dropping some. In the table there are around 65,000 clones, about three quarters of which are singletons. The sequencing input was blood. These receptors originate from a boy under 18 with moderate ulcerative colitis.

This clone was counted between two and nine times. V usage is TRBV5-1 and J usage is TRBJ1-1; D ambiguous. This CDR3 region has 14 residues. CDR1 SGHRS and CDR2 YFSETQ come from the germline V gene. V lost 3 bases and J 1 base, leaving 10 bases between the germline ends. The DNA of the CDR3 is TGCGCCAGCAGCTCATCCCTGGGGAACACTGAAGCTTTCTTT. This gives the protein CASSSSLGNTEAFF.

The chain employs TRBV29-1 and TRBJ1-2; weak D call: TRBD1 (5 bases). V was pared by 4 bases and J by 7 bases, with 7 bases between. CDR3 length: 10 amino acids. CDR1 is SQVTM, CDR2 ANQGSEA, per germline. For the CDR3, the DNA is TGCAGCGTTGGGACAAGTGGCTACACCTTC. Translated: CSVGTSGYTF. The full variable domain, completed using reference TRBV29-1 and TRBJ1-2, is SAVISQKPSRDICQRGTSLTIQCQVDSQVTMMFWYRQQPGQSLTLIATANQGSEATYESGFVIDKFPISRPNLTFSTLTVSNMSPEDSSIYLCSVGTSGYTFGSGTRLTVV.

This clone was observed once. V is TRBV7-2 and J is TRBJ2-5; D possibly corresponds to TRBD2 (6 bases). Trimming cost V 4 bases and J 4 bases, with 16 bases left between them. Germline V gene lookup returns CDR1 SGHTA and CDR2 FQGNSA. The CDR3 loop spans 15 amino acids. In DNA form, the CDR3 reads TGTGCCAGCAGCTCGGGAGCCAGCACCTCAGAGACCCAGTACTTC. It yields the protein CASSSGASTSETQYF.

This clone was picked up a small number of times. The chain uses TRBV4-1 and TRBJ1-2; D gene uncertain. The CDR3 spans 13 residues. V lost 0 bases and J lost 13, with 15 bases in between. CDR1 MGHRA and CDR2 YSYEKL come from the germline V gene. The chain's CDR3 is CASSQEIQAGFTF. Written as DNA, the CDR3 is TGCGCCAGCAGCCAAGAAATCCAGGCCGGTTTCACCTTC.

The J gene is TRBJ2-7, the V gene TRBV9; TRBD2 matches 14 bases. Trimming took 4 bases from V and 4 from J; bases not matched to a gene: 10. Germline CDR1 reads SGDLS; CDR2 reads YYNGEE. This CDR3 is 17 amino acids long. For the CDR3, the DNA is TGTGCCAGCAGCCCGAGGTTAGGGACTAGCGGGAGTTACGAGCAGTACTTC. It yields the protein CASSPRLGTSGSYEQYF.

The chain is built from TRBV11-2 and TRBJ1-5; unclear D gene. Trimming shortened V by 1 base and J by 8 bases, and 9 bases separated the two germline ends. The CDR3 has 13 amino acids. CDR1 SGHAT and CDR2 FQNNGV come from the germline V gene. The CDR3 DNA reads as TGTGCCAGCAGCTTAGTGTCTCAGGAGCCCCAGCATTTT. Protein sequence: CASSLVSQEPQHF. Filled out from reference TRBV11-2 and TRBJ1-5, the complete variable domain reads EAGVAQSPRYKIIEKRQSVAFWCNPISGHATLYWYQQILGQGPKLLIQFQNNGVVDDSQLPKDRFSAERLKGVDSTLKIQPAKLEDSAVYLCASSLVSQEPQHFGDGTRLSIL.

The sample holds a few counts of this clone. J is TRBJ1-5 and V is TRBV6-1; D ambiguous. This CDR3 region has 15 residues. The germline CDR1 and CDR2 sequences are MNHNS and SASEGT. Trimming removed 4 bases at V and 0 bases at J, with 10 bases between. The CDR3 reads CASSAQHHSNQPQHF. CDR3 DNA sequence: TGTGCCAGCAGTGCACAACATCATAGCAATCAGCCCCAGCATTTT.

This clone came up once. The chain links TRBV27 to TRBJ2-1; TRBD2 agrees at 13 bases. After removal of 5 bases from V and 9 bases from J, the junction contained 7 bases not matched to a gene. CDR1 is MNHEY and CDR2 is SMNVEV in the germline V gene (reference sequence). The CDR3 has 15 amino acids. The chain's CDR3 is CASSRRLAGGSEQFF. DNA of the CDR3: TGTGCCAGCAGTCGGCGACTAGCGGGAGGCTCTGAGCAGTTCTTC.

This chain links TRBV27 with TRBJ2-1; D remains unclear. The CDR3 has 17 residues. Between the trimmed V and J ends, which lost 2 bases and 5 bases, there was a span of 19 bases. Germline lookup yields CDR1 MNHEY and CDR2 SMNVEV (reference sequence). This chain's CDR3 is CASSLRGNWARDNEQFF. DNA for the CDR3: TGTGCCAGCAGTTTACGCGGTAATTGGGCCCGAGACAATGAGCAGTTCTTC.

The J gene is TRBJ2-7, the V gene TRBV10-1; D is unresolved. The V end was cut by 7 bases, the J end by 3 bases, with 10 bases between. Germline-derived CDR1 and CDR2 are WNHNN and SYGVQD (reference sequence). This CDR3 region has 12 residues. Here the CDR3 reads CASKVLFYEQYF. DNA of the CDR3: TGCGCCAGCAAGGTCCTTTTCTACGAGCAGTACTTC.

This chain joins TRBV7-2 and TRBJ2-3, with TRBD2 matching over 10 bases. V was clipped by 4 bases and J by 5 bases; unmatched bases: 12. CDR1 is SGHTA, CDR2 FQGNSA, per germline. This CDR3 is built from 17 residues. CDR3 in amino acids: CASSSGGLAGVGDTQYF. As DNA, the CDR3 is TGTGCCAGCAGCTCTGGGGGGCTAGCGGGAGTTGGAGATACGCAGTATTTT.

The chain carries TRBV6-1 and TRBJ2-5; maybe TRBD2 (5 bases). The germline CDR1 and CDR2 sequences are MNHNS and SASEGT. The CDR3 covers 13 residues. Trimming shortened V by 2 bases and J by 3 bases, and 7 bases separated the two germline ends. CDR3 in amino acids: CASSEMREETQYF. For the CDR3, the DNA is TGTGCCAGCAGTGAAATGAGGGAAGAGACCCAGTACTTC.

This clone was detected once. The chain recombines TRBV9 with TRBJ2-5; TRBD2 aligns across 9 bases. After removal of 0 bases from V and 5 bases from J, the junction contained 14 bases not matched to a gene. The CDR3 sequence is 18 residues long. CDR1 is SGDLS and CDR2 is YYNGEE in the germline V gene. CDR3 nucleotide sequence: TGTGCCAGCAGCGTAGCGCGGCTAGCGGGGCCACCCCAGGAGACCCAGTACTTC. This codes for CASSVARLAGPPQETQYF.

The chain recombines TRBV25-1 with TRBJ2-3; D is ambiguous. The V gene lost 1 base and the J gene lost 6 bases, with 8 bases spanning the gap. This CDR3 is built from 13 residues. Per the germline V gene, CDR1 is MGHDK and CDR2 is SYGVNS. The CDR3 sequence: CASSESPADTQYF. The DNA of the CDR3 is TGTGCCAGCAGTGAATCCCCGGCTGATACGCAGTATTTT.

V is TRBV30 and J is TRBJ1-1; weak D call: TRBD1 (6 bases). Trimming stripped 3 bases from V and 1 base from J, with 9 bases between. Germline CDR1 reads GTSNPN; CDR2 reads SVGIG (reference sequence). This CDR3 has 13 residues. The DNA of the CDR3 is TGTGCCTGGAGGACACAGGGGAACACTGAAGCTTTCTTT. This gives the protein CAWRTQGNTEAFF. Full variable domain (remainder filled in from reference TRBV30 and TRBJ1-1): SQTIHQWPATLVQPVGSPLSLECTVEGTSNPNLYWYRQAAGRGLQLLFYSVGIGQISSEVPQNLSASRPQDRQFILSSKKLLLSDSGFYLCAWRTQGNTEAFFGQGTRLTVV.

The table lists this clone with a few counts. This chain joins TRBV4-2 and TRBJ1-6; D possibly corresponds to TRBD1 (6 bases). The CDR3 covers 16 residues. V lost 0 bases, J lost 7 bases, and 13 bases lay in between. Germline V gene lookup returns CDR1 LGHNA and CDR2 YNFKEQ. The CDR3, as DNA: TGTGCCAGCAGCCAAGAAATCAGGGGAGGGAATTCACCCCTCCACTTT. Translating gives CASSQEIRGGNSPLHF.

In DNA form, the CDR3 reads TGTGCCAGTACAAGCGGGGGAGTCGTATACAGGGGTTACGAGCAGTACTTC. Translated, it gives CASTSGGVVYRGYEQYF. The gene calls are TRBV28 and TRBJ2-7, with D perhaps TRBD2 (8 bases). The germline gives CDR1 MDHEN, CDR2 SYDVKM. Trimming pared 9 bases from V and 4 bases from J, leaving 28 bases between. The CDR3 covers 17 residues.

This clone was seen only a few times. The rearrangement uses TRBV7-6 and TRBJ1-3; D is uncertain. From germline, CDR1 is SGHVS and CDR2 FNYEAQ. V lost 4 bases and J lost 4, with 14 bases in between. The CDR3 is 15 amino acids. CDR3 bases: TGTGCCAGCAGCTCCCGGACCAAAGGGGGAAACACCATATATTTT. Amino acid sequence: CASSSRTKGGNTIYF.

V usage is TRBV7-6 and J usage is TRBJ2-3; D could derive from TRBD1 or TRBD2 (5 bases each). V lost 3 bases, J lost 4 bases, and 11 bases lay in between. CDR1 and CDR2 from the germline V gene are SGHVS and FNYEAQ. The CDR3 is 14 residues long. CDR3 amino acids: CASSFQGPSDTQYF. CDR3 DNA sequence: TGTGCCAGCAGCTTCCAGGGACCCTCAGATACGCAGTATTTT.

This clone was seen a handful of times. DNA of the CDR3: TGTGCCAGCAGTTCGAGGGGCGGAGGTGGCTACACCTTC. The encoded protein is CASSSRGGGGYTF. The chain is built from TRBV28 and TRBJ1-2; TRBD1 might be the D (5 bases). Germline V CDR1 and CDR2: MDHEN, SYDVKM. V dropped 4 bases and J dropped 7 bases, with 13 bases sitting between them. The CDR3 length is 13 residues.

The gene calls are TRBV5-6 and TRBJ1-1, with D possibly TRBD1 on 5 matching bases. Germline V gene sequence: CDR1 SGHDT, CDR2 YYEEEE. V was shortened by 0 bases and J by 7 bases, with 13 bases between the two germline ends. CDR3 length: 14 amino acids. CDR3 sequence reads: CASSLVEGGGEAFF. In DNA, the CDR3 is TGTGCCAGCAGCTTGGTGGAGGGTGGGGGTGAAGCTTTCTTT.

V gene TRBV9 combines with J gene TRBJ1-2, with a weak D call TRBD1 (5 bases). The CDR3 is 15 amino acids. The V gene lost 4 bases and the J gene lost 4 bases, with 17 bases spanning the gap. The germline CDR1 and CDR2 sequences are SGDLS and YYNGEE. CDR3 sequence reads: CASSLEQEISYGYTF. The DNA of the CDR3 is TGTGCCAGCAGCCTTGAACAGGAAATTTCCTATGGCTACACCTTC. The full variable domain, with the rest looked up from reference TRBV9 and TRBJ1-2, is DSGVTQTPKHLITATGQRVTLRCSPRSGDLSVYWYQQSLDQGLQFLIQYYNGEERAKGNILERFSAQQFPDLHSELNLSSLELGDSALYFCASSLEQEISYGYTFGSGTRLTVV.

V is TRBV5-1 and J is TRBJ2-6; perhaps TRBD1 as D (6 bases). The V gene lost 0 bases and the J gene lost 2 bases, with 15 bases spanning the gap. The germline CDR1 and CDR2 sequences are SGHRS and YFSETQ. The CDR3 is 18 residues long. The CDR3 DNA sequence: TGCGCCAGCAGCTTGGTATCAGGGGCGAAGGCTGGGGCCAACGTCCTGACTTTC. It codes for CASSLVSGAKAGANVLTF.